The clone carrying this T cell receptor (beta chain) was counted a single time. Antigen specificity is unknown. V lost 0 bases to trimming and J lost 2 bases, with 11 bases between them. CDR1 is SGHNT, CDR2 YYREEE, per germline (reference sequence). The length of the CDR3 is 15 residues. This table comes from immunoSEQ multiplex PCR, and its TCRdb copy is limited to in-frame clones, with some not included. The repertoire consists of roughly 170,000 clones, with 85% to 95% occurring once and the leading ten covering about 1%. This record comes from a study of T cell responses to AZD1222 COVID-19 vaccine. Background on the study: Second-dose timings of about 4 or about 12 weeks were pooled.

Findings and caveats of the study: Only after the peak T cell response were repertoires sampled.

The chain has TRBV5-4 and TRBJ2-5; D may be TRBD1 or TRBD2 (6 bases each). The clonotype was recovered from an adult in good health. Specimen: peripheral blood, collected on day 0 of AZD1222 vaccination. The chain's CDR3 is CASSLGGGLQETQYF. The CDR3 region has the DNA TGTGCCAGCAGCTTGGGAGGGGGACTTCAAGAGACCCAGTACTTC.